This T cell receptor (beta chain) emerged from a study of blood T cells in healthy people across ages. This CDR3 has 14 residues. V was pared by 3 bases and J by 5 bases, with 10 bases between. The V gene's germline CDR1 is KGHSH and CDR2 LQKENI. Next came a second PCR, run for about 7 to 11 cycles, which used a sample-barcoded 5' primer along with a J-beta primer mix. From the 5' RACE reads, TCRdb called clonotypes with MiXCR, one entry per CDR3 protein. The sample lists about 970,000 distinct CDR3 sequences, about 53% seen once, with around 21% in the top ten. This clonotype has a count of ten or more.

The material sequenced was blood. This sequence originates from a woman aged 55-75 years in good health. The chain employs TRBV18 and TRBJ1-4, with D maybe TRBD1 (5 bases). The CDR3 coding sequence is TGTGCCAGCTCACCCGGGACGGGAAATGAAAAACTGTTTTTT. Translation gives CASSPGTGNEKLFF.